This is a list of T cell receptor beta chains from one sample in a study of CD8 T cells in ankylosing spondylitis. MiXCR, applied by TCRdb to the 5' RACE reads, yields one record per CDR3 protein. The table shows some 300,000 distinct CDR3 sequences, with around 21% occurring only once. The sequenced sample consisted of blood, either unsorted or a sorted T cell fraction (not recorded which). Receptor source: a female donor with ankylosing spondylitis or in good health (not recorded which). Both conserved end residues are part of each CDR3. D genes are given only for firm matches. Clone size is not always given. Where it is, it says once, few, many or a class for expanded clones.

clone size: few
V gene: TRBV6-5
D gene: NA
J gene: TRBJ2-7
CDR3 DNA: TGTGCCAGCAGTTACTCGAGGGGGGGCAGTTCCTACGAGCAGTACTTC
CDR3 protein: CASSYSRGGSSYEQYF

clone size: NA
V gene: TRBV7-9
D gene: NA
J gene: TRBJ2-1
CDR3 DNA: TGTGCCAGCACGGGGGAGTGGTCCTACAATGAGCAGTTCTTC
CDR3 protein: CASTGEWSYNEQFF

clone size: NA
V gene: TRBV25-1
D gene: TRBD2
J gene: TRBJ2-1
CDR3 DNA: TGTGCCAGTTTAGCGGGGGTGAGCTCCTACAATGAGCAGTTCTTC
CDR3 protein: CASLAGVSSYNEQFF

clone size: NA
V gene: TRBV20-1
D gene: TRBD2
J gene: TRBJ2-1
CDR3 DNA: TGCAGTGCTAGAACGCCCGGGACTAGCGGGGCCTCCTTC
CDR3 protein: CSARTPGTSGASF

clone size: NA
V gene: TRBV6-1
D gene: TRBD1
J gene: TRBJ1-2
CDR3 DNA: TGTGCCAGCAGCCTGGGACAGATTAACTATGGCTACACCTTC
CDR3 protein: CASSLGQINYGYTF

clone size: many
V gene: TRBV12-3/TRBV12-4
D gene: TRBD1
J gene: TRBJ2-1
CDR3 DNA: TGTGCCAGCAGCTCAGGGGGCTTCAGCTCCTACAATGAGCAGTTCTTC
CDR3 protein: CASSSGGFSSYNEQFF

clone size: few
V gene: TRBV5-5
D gene: TRBD2
J gene: TRBJ2-3
CDR3 DNA: TGTGCCAGCAGCTCCCGGACTAGCGGGAGGCAGTCAGATACGCAGTATTTT
CDR3 protein: CASSSRTSGRQSDTQYF

clone size: NA
V gene: TRBV14
D gene: NA
J gene: TRBJ2-1
CDR3 DNA: TGTGCCAGCAGCCAACCTGGGGCGGGGTTACACAATGAGCAGTTCTTC
CDR3 protein: CASSQPGAGLHNEQFF

clone size: NA
V gene: TRBV28
D gene: NA
J gene: TRBJ2-4
CDR3 DNA: TGTGCCATCAGGGGTTTGGCCAAAAACATTCAGTACTTC
CDR3 protein: CAIRGLAKNIQYF

clone size: NA
V gene: TRBV6-1
D gene: TRBD2
J gene: TRBJ2-1
CDR3 DNA: TGTGCCAGCAGTAGGACTAGCCGCTTTGAGCAGTTCTTC
CDR3 protein: CASSRTSRFEQFF

clone size: many
V gene: TRBV7-9
D gene: NA
J gene: TRBJ1-4
CDR3 DNA: TGTGCCAGCAGCTTAGTTGGTGACGGTAATGAAAAACTGTTTTTT
CDR3 protein: CASSLVGDGNEKLFF

clone size: NA
V gene: TRBV20-1
D gene: NA
J gene: TRBJ2-1
CDR3 DNA: TGCAGTGCTAGAGATGAGGCTAGCGCTAGATACAATGAGCAGTTCTTC
CDR3 protein: CSARDEASARYNEQFF

clone size: many
V gene: TRBV20-1
D gene: NA
J gene: TRBJ2-3
CDR3 DNA: TGCAGTGCAACCTCGTCGGATACGCAGTATTTT
CDR3 protein: CSATSSDTQYF

clone size: few
V gene: TRBV5-5
D gene: TRBD2
J gene: TRBJ2-1
CDR3 DNA: TGTGCCAGCAGCTTGGGACTAGCGGGATATGGTGAGCAGTTCTTC
CDR3 protein: CASSLGLAGYGEQFF

clone size: few
V gene: TRBV5-6
D gene: NA
J gene: TRBJ2-5
CDR3 DNA: TGTGCCAGCAGCTTGGTCGACCGGGAGACCCAGTACTTC
CDR3 protein: CASSLVDRETQYF

clone size: NA
V gene: TRBV9
D gene: NA
J gene: TRBJ2-5
CDR3 DNA: TGTGCCAGCAGCCCCGGCCAGAGAGAGACCCAGTACTTC
CDR3 protein: CASSPGQRETQYF

clone size: NA
V gene: TRBV18
D gene: NA
J gene: TRBJ2-3
CDR3 DNA: TGTGCCAGCTCACCGAGGCAGATCACAGATACGCAGTATTTT
CDR3 protein: CASSPRQITDTQYF

clone size: NA
V gene: TRBV30
D gene: NA
J gene: TRBJ2-1
CDR3 DNA: TGTGCCTGTTCCTCCCGGAGGGGCTCCTACAATGAGCAGTTCTTC
CDR3 protein: CACSSRRGSYNEQFF

clone size: NA
V gene: TRBV5-5
D gene: NA
J gene: TRBJ1-3
CDR3 DNA: TGTGCCAGCAGCTCCGACAGTGGCTCTGGAAACACCATATATTTT
CDR3 protein: CASSSDSGSGNTIYF

clone size: NA
V gene: TRBV6-6
D gene: NA
J gene: TRBJ1-1
CDR3 DNA: TGTGCCAGCAGTTCGGCTGGTTTCACTGAAGCTTTCTTT
CDR3 protein: CASSSAGFTEAFF

clone size: NA
V gene: TRBV24-1
D gene: NA
J gene: TRBJ2-7
CDR3 DNA: TGTGCCACCAGTGATGGTGACTCCTACGAGCAGTACTTC
CDR3 protein: CATSDGDSYEQYF

clone size: few
V gene: TRBV6-1
D gene: TRBD2
J gene: TRBJ2-7
CDR3 DNA: TGTGCCAGCAGTCGTGAGTTTAGCGGGGAATACGAGCAGTACTTC
CDR3 protein: CASSREFSGEYEQYF

clone size: NA
V gene: TRBV7-2
D gene: TRBD2
J gene: TRBJ2-1
CDR3 DNA: TGTGCCAGCAGCGGACTAGCGGGGCTGAACAATGAGCAGTTCTTC
CDR3 protein: CASSGLAGLNNEQFF

clone size: few
V gene: TRBV19
D gene: NA
J gene: TRBJ2-6
CDR3 DNA: TGTGCCAGTACCCTAGGTGTGTTCTCTGGGGCCAACGTCCTGACTTTC
CDR3 protein: CASTLGVFSGANVLTF

clone size: NA
V gene: TRBV21-1
D gene: NA
J gene: TRBJ2-1
CDR3 DNA: TGTGCCAGCAGCGCCCGGACAGGGATAGACAATGAGCAGTTCTTC
CDR3 protein: CASSARTGIDNEQFF

clone size: NA
V gene: TRBV4-3
D gene: NA
J gene: TRBJ1-6
CDR3 DNA: TGCGCCAGCAGCCAAGAGCCCGGGCAGAATAATTCACCCCTCCACTTT
CDR3 protein: CASSQEPGQNNSPLHF

clone size: NA
V gene: TRBV2
D gene: NA
J gene: TRBJ2-7
CDR3 DNA: TGTGCCAGCAACCCTCGGATCTCCTACGAGCAGTACTTC
CDR3 protein: CASNPRISYEQYF

clone size: NA
V gene: TRBV3-1
D gene: NA
J gene: TRBJ2-1
CDR3 DNA: TGTGCCAGCAGCCTCCGGCGGAGCAACAATGAGCAGTTCTTC
CDR3 protein: CASSLRRSNNEQFF